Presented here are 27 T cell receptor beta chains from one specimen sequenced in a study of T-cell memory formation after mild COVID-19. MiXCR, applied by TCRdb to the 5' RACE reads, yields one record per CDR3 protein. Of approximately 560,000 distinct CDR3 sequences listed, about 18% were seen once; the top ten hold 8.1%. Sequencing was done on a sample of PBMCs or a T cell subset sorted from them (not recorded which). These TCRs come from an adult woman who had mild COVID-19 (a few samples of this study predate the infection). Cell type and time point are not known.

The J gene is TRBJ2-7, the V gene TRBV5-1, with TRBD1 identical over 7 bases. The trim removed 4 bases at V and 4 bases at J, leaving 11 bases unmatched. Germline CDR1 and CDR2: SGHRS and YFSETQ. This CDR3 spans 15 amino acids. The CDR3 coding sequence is TGCGCCAGCAGCCCTCCCGGGACAGCGTCTTACGAGCAGTACTTC. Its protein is CASSPPGTASYEQYF.

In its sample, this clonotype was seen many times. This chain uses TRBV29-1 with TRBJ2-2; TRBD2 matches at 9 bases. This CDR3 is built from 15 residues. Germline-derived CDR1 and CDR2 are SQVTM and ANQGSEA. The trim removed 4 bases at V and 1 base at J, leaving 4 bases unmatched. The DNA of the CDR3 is TGCAGCGTTGTGCGGGGGGGGATGAACACCGGGGAGCTGTTTTTT. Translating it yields CSVVRGGMNTGELFF.

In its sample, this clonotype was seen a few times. CDR3 residues: CASSSPSGTNEQYF. CDR3 DNA: TGTGCCAGCAGCTCACCTAGCGGGACCAACGAGCAGTACTTC. The V and J genes are TRBV5-4 and TRBJ2-7, with 9 bases that match TRBD2. The V gene end was trimmed by 3 bases and the J gene end by 5 bases; junction bases not matched to a gene: 6. Germline CDR1 SGHNT, CDR2 YYREEE (reference sequence). There are 14 residues in the CDR3.

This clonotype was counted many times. CDR3 in amino acids: CASSDVSGGANEQFF. DNA for the CDR3: TGTGCCAGCAGTGATGTGAGCGGGGGGGCTAATGAGCAGTTCTTC. The J gene is TRBJ2-1, the V gene TRBV2; 10 bases are shared with TRBD2. Germline CDR1 and CDR2: SNHLY and FYNNEI. V dropped 3 bases and J dropped 7; count of bases not matched to a gene: 6. CDR3 length: 15 residues.

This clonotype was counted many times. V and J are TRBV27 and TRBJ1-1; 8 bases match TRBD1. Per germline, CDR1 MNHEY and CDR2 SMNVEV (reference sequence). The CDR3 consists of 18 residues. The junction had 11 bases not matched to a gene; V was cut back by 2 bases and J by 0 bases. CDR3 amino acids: CASSLTGGSLILNTEAFF. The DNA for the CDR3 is TGTGCCAGCAGTTTAACAGGGGGATCCCTCATCCTGAACACTGAAGCTTTCTTT.

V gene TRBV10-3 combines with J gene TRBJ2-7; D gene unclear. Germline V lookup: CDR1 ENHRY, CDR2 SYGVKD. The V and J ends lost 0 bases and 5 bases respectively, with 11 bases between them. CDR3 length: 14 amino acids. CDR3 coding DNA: TGTGCCATCAGTGAGTCTCTGGGGTCCGACGAGCAGTACTTC. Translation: CAISESLGSDEQYF.

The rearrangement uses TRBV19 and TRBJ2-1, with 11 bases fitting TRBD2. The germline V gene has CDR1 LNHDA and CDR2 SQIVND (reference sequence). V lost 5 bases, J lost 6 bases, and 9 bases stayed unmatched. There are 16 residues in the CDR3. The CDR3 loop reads CASSHRLAGQSNEQFF. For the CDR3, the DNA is TGTGCCAGTAGTCACCGACTAGCGGGGCAGAGCAATGAGCAGTTCTTC.

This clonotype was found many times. The CDR3 is CASSAPDRASSYEQYF. CDR3 coding DNA: TGTGCCAGCAGTGCCCCAGACAGGGCCAGCTCCTACGAGCAGTACTTC. This chain joins TRBV25-1 and TRBJ2-7, with TRBD1 matching over 7 bases. There are 16 residues in the CDR3. Looked up from germline, CDR1 is MGHDK and CDR2 is SYGVNS. The J segment lost 0 bases and the V segment lost 4 bases, leaving 9 bases of the junction unmatched.

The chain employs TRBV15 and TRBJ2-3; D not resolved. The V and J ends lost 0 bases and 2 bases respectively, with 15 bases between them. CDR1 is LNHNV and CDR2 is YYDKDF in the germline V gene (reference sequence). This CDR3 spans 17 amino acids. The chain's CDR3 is CATSRDRLPFATDTQYF. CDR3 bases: TGTGCCACCAGCAGAGATCGGCTACCCTTTGCCACAGATACGCAGTATTTT.

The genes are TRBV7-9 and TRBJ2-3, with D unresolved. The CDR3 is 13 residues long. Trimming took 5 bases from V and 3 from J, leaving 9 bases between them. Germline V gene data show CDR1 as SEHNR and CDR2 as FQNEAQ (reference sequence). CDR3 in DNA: TGTGCCAGCAGCCCTCGAGAGACAGATACGCAGTATTTT. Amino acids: CASSPRETDTQYF.

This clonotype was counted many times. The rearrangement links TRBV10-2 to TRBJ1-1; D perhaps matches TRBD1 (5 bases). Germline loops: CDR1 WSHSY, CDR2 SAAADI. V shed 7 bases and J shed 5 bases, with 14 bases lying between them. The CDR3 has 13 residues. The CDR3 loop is CASTLIGGTEAFF. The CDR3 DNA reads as TGCGCCAGCACTCTAATTGGGGGGACTGAAGCTTTCTTT.

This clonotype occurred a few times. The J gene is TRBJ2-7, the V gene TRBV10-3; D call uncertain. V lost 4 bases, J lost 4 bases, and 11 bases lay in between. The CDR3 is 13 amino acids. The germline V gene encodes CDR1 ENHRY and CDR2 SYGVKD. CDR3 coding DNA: TGTGCCATCAGTGGGATTGGGGAATACGAGCAGTACTTC. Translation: CAISGIGEYEQYF.

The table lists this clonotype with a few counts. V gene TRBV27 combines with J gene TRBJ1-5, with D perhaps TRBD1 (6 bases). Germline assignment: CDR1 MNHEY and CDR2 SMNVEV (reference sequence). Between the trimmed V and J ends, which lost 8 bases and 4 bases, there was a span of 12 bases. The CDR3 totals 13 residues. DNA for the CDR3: TGTGCCAGCGGGACACTTGGAAATCAGCCCCAGCATTTT. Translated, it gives CASGTLGNQPQHF.

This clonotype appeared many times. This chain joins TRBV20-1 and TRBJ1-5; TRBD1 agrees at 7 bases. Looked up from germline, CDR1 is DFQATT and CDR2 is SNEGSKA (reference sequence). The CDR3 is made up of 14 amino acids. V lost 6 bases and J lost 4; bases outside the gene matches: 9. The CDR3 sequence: CSANRGPVNQPQHF. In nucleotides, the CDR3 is TGCAGTGCCAACAGGGGTCCAGTGAATCAGCCCCAGCATTTT.

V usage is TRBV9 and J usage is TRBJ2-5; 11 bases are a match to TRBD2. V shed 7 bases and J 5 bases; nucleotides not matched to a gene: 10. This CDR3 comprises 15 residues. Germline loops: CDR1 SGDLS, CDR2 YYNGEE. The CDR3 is CASQTSGESWETQYF. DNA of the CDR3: TGTGCCAGCCAGACTAGCGGGGAGTCGTGGGAGACCCAGTACTTC.

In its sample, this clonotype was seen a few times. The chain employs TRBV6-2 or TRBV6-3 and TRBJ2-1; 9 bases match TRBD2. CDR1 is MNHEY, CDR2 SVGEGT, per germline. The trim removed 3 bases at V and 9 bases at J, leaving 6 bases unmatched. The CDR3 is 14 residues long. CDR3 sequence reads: CASSYEREVPEQFF. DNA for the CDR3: TGTGCCAGCAGTTATGAGCGGGAGGTTCCTGAGCAGTTCTTC.

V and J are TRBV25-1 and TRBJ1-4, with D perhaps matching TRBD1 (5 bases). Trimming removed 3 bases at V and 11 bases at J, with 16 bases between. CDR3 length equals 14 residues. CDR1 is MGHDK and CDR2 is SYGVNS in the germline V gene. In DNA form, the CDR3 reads TGTGCCAGCAGTGATAGGGGCGCGGGAGAGAAACTGTTTTTT. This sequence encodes CASSDRGAGEKLFF.

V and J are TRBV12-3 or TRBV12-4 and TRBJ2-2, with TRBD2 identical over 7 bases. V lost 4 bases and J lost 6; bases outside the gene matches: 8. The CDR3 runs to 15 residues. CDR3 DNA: TGTGCCAGCAGTTCCTGGGGGGGTGTTTCCGGGGAGCTGTTTTTT. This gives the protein CASSSWGGVSGELFF.

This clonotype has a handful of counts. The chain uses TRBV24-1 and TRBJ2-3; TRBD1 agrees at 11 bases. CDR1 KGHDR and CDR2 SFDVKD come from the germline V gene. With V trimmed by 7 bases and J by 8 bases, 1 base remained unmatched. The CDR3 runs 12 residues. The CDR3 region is CATRGTGGTQYF. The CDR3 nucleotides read TGTGCCACCAGGGGGACAGGGGGTACGCAGTATTTT.

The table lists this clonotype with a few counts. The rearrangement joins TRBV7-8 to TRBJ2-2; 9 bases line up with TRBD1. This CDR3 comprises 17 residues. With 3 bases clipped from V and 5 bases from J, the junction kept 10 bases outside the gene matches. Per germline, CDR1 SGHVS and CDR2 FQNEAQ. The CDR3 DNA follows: TGTGCCAGCAGCTTTGGGACAGGGCGCGAGCGAACCGGGGAGCTGTTTTTT. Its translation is CASSFGTGRERTGELFF. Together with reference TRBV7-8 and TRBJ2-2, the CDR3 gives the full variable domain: GAGVSQSPRYKVAKRGQDVALRCDPISGHVSLFWYQQALGQGPEFLTYFQNEAQLDKSGLPSDRFFAERPEGSVSTLKIQRTQQEDSAVYLCASSFGTGRERTGELFFGEGSRLTVL.

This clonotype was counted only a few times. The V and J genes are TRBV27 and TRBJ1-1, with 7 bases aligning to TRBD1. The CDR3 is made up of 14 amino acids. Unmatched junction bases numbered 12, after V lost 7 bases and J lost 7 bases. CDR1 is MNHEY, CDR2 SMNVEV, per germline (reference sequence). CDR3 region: CASKALEGAGEAFF. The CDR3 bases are TGTGCCAGCAAGGCACTCGAGGGGGCAGGTGAAGCTTTCTTT.

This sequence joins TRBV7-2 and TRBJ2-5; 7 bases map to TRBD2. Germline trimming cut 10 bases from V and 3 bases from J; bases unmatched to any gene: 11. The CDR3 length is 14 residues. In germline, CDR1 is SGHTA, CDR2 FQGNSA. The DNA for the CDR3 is TGTGCCACCCGCCGTGGGAGGGCAGAAGAGACCCAGTACTTC. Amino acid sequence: CATRRGRAEETQYF.

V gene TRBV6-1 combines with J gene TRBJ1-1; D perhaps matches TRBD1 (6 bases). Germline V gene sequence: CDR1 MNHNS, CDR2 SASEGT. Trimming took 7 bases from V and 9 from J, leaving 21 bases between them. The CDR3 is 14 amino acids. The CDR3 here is CASTSYRQAGKAFF. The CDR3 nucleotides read TGTGCCAGCACAAGCTACCGACAGGCAGGAAAAGCTTTCTTT.

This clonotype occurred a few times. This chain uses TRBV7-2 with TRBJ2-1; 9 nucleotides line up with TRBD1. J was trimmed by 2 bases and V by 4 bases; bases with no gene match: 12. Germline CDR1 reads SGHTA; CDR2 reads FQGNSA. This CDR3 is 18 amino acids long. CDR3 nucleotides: TGTGCCAGCAGCTCCCGCTACTTGGGGACAGGGACCTACAATGAGCAGTTCTTC. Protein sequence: CASSSRYLGTGTYNEQFF.

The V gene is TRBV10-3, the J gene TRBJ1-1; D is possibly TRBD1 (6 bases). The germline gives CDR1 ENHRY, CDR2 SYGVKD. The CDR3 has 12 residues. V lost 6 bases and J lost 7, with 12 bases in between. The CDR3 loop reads CAIRGGAREAFF. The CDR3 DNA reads TGTGCCATCAGGGGGGGGGCGCGTGAAGCTTTCTTT.

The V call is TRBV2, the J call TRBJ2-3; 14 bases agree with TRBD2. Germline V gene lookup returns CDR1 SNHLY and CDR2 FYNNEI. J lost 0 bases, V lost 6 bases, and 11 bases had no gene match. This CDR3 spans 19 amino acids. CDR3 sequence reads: CASRNTGTSGGTSTDTQYF. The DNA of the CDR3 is TGTGCCAGCAGAAACACCGGGACTAGCGGGGGCACTAGCACAGATACGCAGTATTTT.

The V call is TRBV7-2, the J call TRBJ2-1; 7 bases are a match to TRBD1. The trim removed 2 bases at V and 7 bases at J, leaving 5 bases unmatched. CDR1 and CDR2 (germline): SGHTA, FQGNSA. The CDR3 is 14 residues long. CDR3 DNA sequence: TGTGCCAGCAGCTTACGGACAGGAGCAAATGAGCAGTTCTTC. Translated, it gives CASSLRTGANEQFF. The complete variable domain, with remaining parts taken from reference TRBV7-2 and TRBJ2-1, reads GAGVSQSPSNKVTEKGKDVELRCDPISGHTALYWYRQSLGQGLEFLIYFQGNSAPDKSGLPSDRFSAERTGGSVSTLTIQRTQQEDSAVYLCASSLRTGANEQFFGPGTRLTVL.